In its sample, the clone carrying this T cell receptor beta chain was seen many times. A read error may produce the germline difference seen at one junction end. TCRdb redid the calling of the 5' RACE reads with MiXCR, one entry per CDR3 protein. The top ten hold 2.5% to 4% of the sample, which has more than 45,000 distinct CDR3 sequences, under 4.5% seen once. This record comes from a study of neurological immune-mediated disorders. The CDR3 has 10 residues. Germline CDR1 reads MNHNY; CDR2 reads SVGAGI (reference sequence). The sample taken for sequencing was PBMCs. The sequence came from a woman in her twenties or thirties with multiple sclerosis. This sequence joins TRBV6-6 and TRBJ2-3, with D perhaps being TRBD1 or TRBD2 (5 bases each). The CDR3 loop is CASSSVGGNF. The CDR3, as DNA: TGTGCCAGCAGTTCCGTTGGGGGTAATTTT.